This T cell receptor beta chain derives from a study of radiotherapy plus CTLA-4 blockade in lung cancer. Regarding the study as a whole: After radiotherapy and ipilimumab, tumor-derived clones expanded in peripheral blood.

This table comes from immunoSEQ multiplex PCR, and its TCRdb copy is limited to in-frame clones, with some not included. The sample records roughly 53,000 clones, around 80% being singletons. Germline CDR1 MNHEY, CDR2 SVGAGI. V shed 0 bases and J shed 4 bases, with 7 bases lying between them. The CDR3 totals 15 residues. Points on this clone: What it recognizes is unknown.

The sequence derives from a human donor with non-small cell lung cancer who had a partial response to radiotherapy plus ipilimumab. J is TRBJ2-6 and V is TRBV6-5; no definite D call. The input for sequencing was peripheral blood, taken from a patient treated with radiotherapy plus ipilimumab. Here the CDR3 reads CASSYSGLGANVLTF. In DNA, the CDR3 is TGTGCCAGCAGTTACTCCGGGTTGGGGGCCAACGTCCTGACTTTC.